The entry below describes one T cell receptor (beta chain). Authors' methods: The assay estimated nucleated cells by amplifying reference gene primers. TCRdb keeps only in-frame clones here, not all; method: immunoSEQ multiplex PCR. D and trimming were read from the DNA, whereas the V and J calls and clone size are those reported in that table. The data contain over 200,000 clones, 75% to 90% of them singletons. This record comes from a study of blood T cell repertoires in COVID-19. As for the study in general: COVID-19 samples collected from the United States, Italy and Spain covered acute and convalescent phases.

The CDR3 loop spans 19 amino acids. The sequence came from a human donor in a cohort sampled during active COVID-19. V usage is TRBV21-1 and J usage is TRBJ1-1. TRBV21-1 corresponds to a pseudogene. Material: peripheral blood. CDR3: CASSPSEAENPGLNTEAFF. DNA of the CDR3: TGTGCCAGCAGCCCCTCAGAGGCAGAAAACCCTGGGTTGAACACTGAAGCTTTCTTT.